This T cell receptor beta chain is drawn from a study of blood T cell repertoires in COVID-19. This clone has only one observation. Trimming shortened V by 7 bases and J by 0 bases, and 12 bases separated the two germline ends. Germline loops: CDR1 SGHVS, CDR2 FNYEAQ. The CDR3 runs 14 residues. Assay used: immunoSEQ multiplex PCR; TCRdb lists only in-frame clones, some missing. The sample shows around 230,000 clones, approximately 86% of them seen only once. The chain carries TRBV7-6 and TRBJ1-1; TRBD1 is a possible D gene (5 bases). Sequencing was carried out using PBMCs or T cells enriched from blood (not recorded which). This clonotype was sampled from a woman aged 40 to 49 with acute COVID-19. CDR3 region: CASTSGGLNTEAFF. The CDR3 DNA reads as TGTGCCAGCACCTCCGGGGGTTTGAACACTGAAGCTTTCTTT. The variable domain in full, with the rest retrieved from reference TRBV7-6 and TRBJ1-1, is GAGVSQSPRYKVTKRGQDVALRCDPISGHVSLYWYRQALGQGPEFLTYFNYEAQQDKSGLPNDRFSAERPEGSISTLTIQRTEQRDSAMYRCASTSGGLNTEAFFGQGTRLTVV.